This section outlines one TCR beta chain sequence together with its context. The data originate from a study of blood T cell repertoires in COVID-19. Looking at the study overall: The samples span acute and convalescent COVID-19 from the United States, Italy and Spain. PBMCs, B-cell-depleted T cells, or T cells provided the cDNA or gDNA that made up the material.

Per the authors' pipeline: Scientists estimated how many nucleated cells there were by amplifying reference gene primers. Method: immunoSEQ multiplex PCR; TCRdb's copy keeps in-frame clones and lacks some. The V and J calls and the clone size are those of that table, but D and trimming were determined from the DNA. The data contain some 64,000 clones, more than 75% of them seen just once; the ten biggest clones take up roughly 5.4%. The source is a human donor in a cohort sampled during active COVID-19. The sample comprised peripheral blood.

CDR3 sequence (DNA): TGTGCCAGCAAGGGAGCGGGGGGCTCGGATACGCAGTATTTT. It codes for CASKGAGGSDTQYF. The rearrangement joins TRBV5-6 to TRBJ2-3; 9 nucleotides match TRBD2. The V gene's germline CDR1 is SGHDT and CDR2 YYEEEE. V lost 6 bases to trimming and J lost 6 bases; unmatched junction nucleotides: 8. CDR3 size: 14 residues.